These 25 T cell receptor beta chains share one sample of origin, sequenced in a study of control samples from healthy donors and cancer patients. Clones were sequenced by immunoSEQ multiplex PCR, and TCRdb holds only the in-frame ones, with some missing. The sample yields 110,000 or so clones, 80% to 90% seen once. Source material: blood. These receptors were collected from a woman between 45 and 65 years old in good health.

This clone was counted a single time. The genes are TRBV24-1 and TRBJ1-4; D is perhaps TRBD1 (5 bases). CDR3 length: 14 amino acids. Per germline, CDR1 KGHDR and CDR2 SFDVKD. The V end lost 7 bases, the J end lost 8 bases, and 16 bases lay between the germline ends. CDR3 protein: CATSPGLRDEKLFF. The CDR3 DNA is TGTGCCACCAGCCCGGGACTTCGGGACGAAAAACTGTTTTTT.

V usage is TRBV19 and J usage is TRBJ1-4, with 9 positions matching TRBD1. Per germline, CDR1 LNHDA and CDR2 SQIVND (reference sequence). V shed 6 bases and J 6 bases; nucleotides not matched to a gene: 5. This CDR3 has 14 residues. CDR3 residues: CASRAGTGHEKLFF. DNA for the CDR3: TGTGCCAGTAGGGCCGGGACAGGGCATGAAAAACTGTTTTTT.

The chain is built from TRBV12-3 or TRBV12-4 and TRBJ1-2; D is unclear. Trimming cost V 1 base and J 7 bases, with 7 bases left between them. The CDR3 has 12 residues. The CDR3, as DNA: TGTGCCAGCAGTTTAGAGAGGGCTGGCTACACCTTC. Residues: CASSLERAGYTF.

The gene calls are TRBV30 and TRBJ1-2, with TRBD1 as a possible D gene (5 bases). The germline gives CDR1 GTSNPN, CDR2 SVGIG (reference sequence). The V end lost 2 bases, the J end lost 4 bases, and 17 bases lay between the germline ends. The CDR3 is 15 amino acids. The CDR3 here is CAWSLLGRGGYGYTF. The CDR3 region has the DNA TGTGCCTGGAGTCTCCTTGGCCGGGGGGGCTATGGCTACACCTTC.

The chain is built from TRBV9 and TRBJ1-5; maybe TRBD1 (6 bases). V shed 4 bases and J shed 0 bases, with 11 bases lying between them. The germline CDR1 and CDR2 sequences are SGDLS and YYNGEE. The length of the CDR3 is 15 residues. CDR3 bases: TGTGCCAGCAGCCGGACAGTAGGTAGCAATCAGCCCCAGCATTTT. It is translated as CASSRTVGSNQPQHF.

V and J are TRBV6-5 and TRBJ2-7; D perhaps matches TRBD1 (5 bases). The CDR3 contains 15 residues. CDR1 and CDR2 (germline): MNHEY, SVGAGI. Trimming pared 7 bases from V and 3 bases from J, leaving 19 bases between. The CDR3, as DNA: TGTGCCAGCACCCGGAAAGGGGCCGGTTTCTACGAGCAGTACTTC. Protein: CASTRKGAGFYEQYF.

The V gene is TRBV29-1, the J gene TRBJ2-6, with D unresolved. V was cut by 7 bases and J by 0 bases, with 7 bases left in between. The CDR3 extends over 13 amino acids. The germline gives CDR1 SQVTM, CDR2 ANQGSEA. In nucleotides, the CDR3 is TGCAGCGCCACCATCTCTGGGGCCAACGTCCTGACTTTC. Translated, it gives CSATISGANVLTF.

V and J are TRBV5-5 and TRBJ1-6; 9 bases fit TRBD1. V was pared by 8 bases and J by 14 bases, with 26 bases of the junction left unmatched. Germline CDR1 and CDR2: SGHKS and YYEKEE (reference sequence). This CDR3 spans 18 amino acids. CDR3 sequence reads: CASSRIHRDRVVKVALHF. The CDR3 DNA is TGTGCCAGTAGCCGTATCCACCGGGACAGGGTCGTCAAGGTGGCCCTCCACTTT.

The DNA for the CDR3 is TGCGCCAGCAGCCGCGGCCCAAACACCGGGGAGCTGTTTTTT. Residues: CASSRGPNTGELFF. The chain links TRBV4-3 to TRBJ2-2; D is undetermined. Trimming pared 4 bases from V and 2 bases from J, leaving 8 bases between. This CDR3 is 14 amino acids long. Germline values: CDR1 LGHNA, CDR2 YSLEER.

V and J are TRBV5-4 and TRBJ2-7; 7 bases are shared with TRBD1. CDR3 length: 14 residues. The V gene's germline CDR1 is SGHNT and CDR2 YYREEE (reference sequence). V dropped 2 bases and J dropped 1; count of bases not matched to a gene: 3. The CDR3 nucleotides read TGTGCCAGCAGCTTCGGGACAGTTTCCTACGAGCAGTACTTC. This encodes CASSFGTVSYEQYF.

The gene calls are TRBV12-3 or TRBV12-4 and TRBJ1-2, with a tentative D call TRBD1 (5 bases). V lost 7 bases to trimming and J lost 6 bases, with 15 bases between them. The CDR3 is 13 residues long. The chain's CDR3 is CASTPGLWHGYTF. The CDR3 region has the DNA TGTGCCAGCACCCCGGGACTTTGGCATGGCTACACCTTC.

The chain is built from TRBV9 and TRBJ1-2, with D perhaps matching TRBD1 (5 bases). Germline V lookup: CDR1 SGDLS, CDR2 YYNGEE. V lost 3 bases and J 2 bases, leaving 11 bases between the germline ends. The CDR3 consists of 14 residues. CDR3 sequence: CASSAGLTNYGYTF. CDR3 nucleotides: TGTGCCAGCAGCGCGGGACTTACGAACTATGGCTACACCTTC.

On this clone: The junction differs from germline at one of its ends, possibly a read error. The V gene is TRBV7-7, the J gene TRBJ2-1, with 7 bases aligning to TRBD2. Per germline, CDR1 SSHAT and CDR2 FNYEAQ (reference sequence). This CDR3 has 16 amino acids. The CDR3 spells CASSLRASGTYNEQFF. CDR3 coding DNA: TGTGCTAGCAGCTTACGGGCTAGCGGTACCTACAATGAGCAGTTCTTC.

This clone was seen a few times. The V gene is TRBV6-6, the J gene TRBJ1-2; a possible D gene is TRBD1 (6 bases). The germline gives CDR1 MNHNY, CDR2 SVGAGI (reference sequence). The V end was cut by 4 bases, the J end by 4 bases, with 16 bases between. The CDR3 consists of 15 residues. CDR3 protein: CASSFAPRTVYGYTF. In nucleotides, the CDR3 is TGTGCCAGCAGTTTTGCCCCCCGGACAGTCTATGGCTACACCTTC.

This clone was detected only a few times. This sequence joins TRBV4-3 and TRBJ1-4; a possible D gene is TRBD1 (6 bases). The V and J ends lost 5 bases and 7 bases respectively, with 20 bases between them. Germline V gene data show CDR1 as LGHNA and CDR2 as YSLEER. The CDR3 extends over 16 amino acids. The CDR3 nucleotides read TGCGCCAGCAGCTCACATTACAGGGAAGTAAGTGAAAAACTGTTTTTT. It is translated as CASSSHYREVSEKLFF.

J is TRBJ2-7 and V is TRBV6-6, with TRBD2 matching 8 bases. CDR1 MNHNY and CDR2 SVGAGI come from the germline V gene (reference sequence). The ends lost 5 bases at V and 0 bases at J; junction bases unmatched: 9. This CDR3 has 16 amino acids. As DNA, the CDR3 is TGTGCCAGCAGTCCAAATAGCGGGGCGGACTCCTACGAGCAGTACTTC. This translates into CASSPNSGADSYEQYF.

V gene TRBV5-1 combines with J gene TRBJ2-2, with TRBD1 as a possible D gene (6 bases). CDR3 length: 15 amino acids. The ends were cut back, 0 bases at V and 6 bases at J, with 12 bases in the middle. In germline, CDR1 is SGHRS, CDR2 YFSETQ. The CDR3 coding sequence is TGCGCCAGCAGCTTGGTACAGGGAACCGCCGGGGAGCTGTTTTTT. It yields the protein CASSLVQGTAGELFF.

This chain connects TRBV30 to TRBJ1-6; D is uncertain. Germline loops: CDR1 GTSNPN, CDR2 SVGIG (reference sequence). This CDR3 has 15 amino acids. V lost 5 bases to trimming and J lost 7 bases, with 18 bases between them. The CDR3 sequence: CAWAQDSRGNSPLHF. The CDR3 DNA reads TGTGCCTGGGCCCAGGACTCCCGAGGAAATTCACCCCTCCACTTT.

The chain links TRBV11-2 to TRBJ2-7, with D perhaps given as TRBD1 or TRBD2 (5 bases each). This CDR3 comprises 13 residues. V lost 3 bases and J lost 5, with 11 bases in between. CDR1 is SGHAT and CDR2 is FQNNGV in the germline V gene. The CDR3 bases are TGTGCCAGCAGCTTTAAAGGGACCAACGAGCAGTACTTC. Translating it yields CASSFKGTNEQYF.

This clone has only one observation. The rearrangement joins TRBV5-5 to TRBJ2-3; TRBD1 agrees at 9 bases. The CDR3 is 18 amino acids. Trimming at V came to 4 bases and at J to 2 bases, leaving 14 bases not matched to a gene. CDR1 is SGHKS and CDR2 is YYEKEE in the germline V gene (reference sequence). The CDR3 reads CASSPLNRDRVVTDTQYF. Written as DNA, the CDR3 is TGTGCCAGCAGCCCCCTAAACCGGGACAGGGTGGTCACAGATACGCAGTATTTT.

This sequence joins TRBV19 and TRBJ1-2; D is possibly TRBD1 (6 bases). This CDR3 is 13 amino acids long. Germline V gives CDR1 LNHDA, CDR2 SQIVND (reference sequence). Trimming removed 4 bases from V and 7 bases from J, with 13 bases in between. CDR3 bases: TGTGCCAGTAGTACGTCCCGGGACATTGGCTACACCTTC. This translates into CASSTSRDIGYTF. The whole variable domain, remainder taken from reference TRBV19 and TRBJ1-2, is DGGITQSPKYLFRKEGQNVTLSCEQNLNHDAMYWYRQDPGQGLRLIYYSQIVNDFQKGDIAEGYSVSREKKESFPLTVTSAQKNPTAFYLCASSTSRDIGYTFGSGTRLTVV.

V and J are TRBV24-1 and TRBJ2-5; TRBD2 matches 7 bases. The CDR3 covers 13 residues. The junction had 4 bases not matched to a gene; V was cut back by 5 bases and J by 5 bases. Germline-derived CDR1 and CDR2 are KGHDR and SFDVKD. In DNA, the CDR3 is TGTGCCACCAGTGTCTCGGGAGGTGAGACCCAGTACTTC. It specifies CATSVSGGETQYF.

The chain combines TRBV7-2 with TRBJ2-2; the match to TRBD1 covers 7 bases. In germline, CDR1 is SGHTA, CDR2 FQGNSA. This CDR3 region has 13 residues. V lost 5 bases and J lost 7; bases outside the gene matches: 4. The CDR3 DNA is TGTGCCAGCAGCAGCCGACAGGGCGGGGAGCTGTTTTTT. Amino acids: CASSSRQGGELFF.

This chain links TRBV5-1 with TRBJ2-5; 8 nucleotides align to TRBD1. The CDR3 is 15 amino acids. Germline V gene lookup returns CDR1 SGHRS and CDR2 YFSETQ. Losses at the gene ends were 4 bases for V and 5 bases for J; bases not matched to a gene: 10. The CDR3 region is CASSTDRGREETQYF. The CDR3 DNA sequence: TGCGCCAGCAGCACTGACAGGGGCCGCGAGGAGACCCAGTACTTC.

In this sample, this clone turned up once. The gene calls are TRBV6-2 or TRBV6-3 and TRBJ2-3; 8 nucleotides agree with TRBD2. V dropped 6 bases and J dropped 1; count of bases not matched to a gene: 6. The CDR3 runs to 15 residues. The germline V gene has CDR1 MNHEY and CDR2 SVGEGT. The CDR3 here is CASSPGGVGTDTQYF. The CDR3, as DNA: TGTGCCAGCAGCCCCGGGGGGGTGGGCACAGATACGCAGTATTTT.